A selection of T cell receptor beta chains follows, all from one sample in a study of blood T cell repertoires in COVID-19. TCRdb keeps only in-frame clones here, not all; method: immunoSEQ multiplex PCR. The sample has tens of thousands of clones, around 76% seen once. Material for sequencing was peripheral blood. All receptors come from a woman aged 55 to 70 with acute or convalescent COVID-19. Each CDR3 is given with its conserved first and last residue. Fields, in order: clone size, D gene, J gene, V gene, CDR3 DNA, CDR3 protein. A D gene is named only where the DNA matches it firmly. Where a row states a size, it is once, few, many or the class of an expanded clone; other rows omit it.

size: -
D: -
J: TRBJ2-1
V: TRBV19
DNA: TGTGCCAGTACCCCACAGCTGTTGGACAATGAGCAGTTCTTC
CDR3: CASTPQLLDNEQFF

size: -
D: -
J: TRBJ1-1
V: TRBV7-9
DNA: TGTGCCAGCTGGTCGGGCACTGAAGCTTTCTTT
CDR3: CASWSGTEAFF

size: -
D: TRBD2
J: TRBJ2-1
V: TRBV5-6
DNA: TGTGCCAGCAGCTTGGGACTAGCGGGGGGGCCGAGCAATGAGCAGTTCTTC
CDR3: CASSLGLAGGPSNEQFF

size: -
D: -
J: TRBJ2-2
V: TRBV7-2
DNA: TGTGCCAGCGAATGGAGGGGGAACACCGGGGAGCTGTTTTTT
CDR3: CASEWRGNTGELFF

size: -
D: -
J: TRBJ1-2
V: TRBV19
DNA: TGTGCCAGTAGTAGCGACCACAGGGTTTTTAGTGGCTACACCTTC
CDR3: CASSSDHRVFSGYTF

size: few
D: -
J: TRBJ1-5
V: TRBV29-1
DNA: TGCAGCGTTGAAGCCGCGGGGGAGCCCCAGCATTTT
CDR3: CSVEAAGEPQHF

size: -
D: TRBD2
J: TRBJ2-3
V: TRBV9
DNA: TGTGCCAGCAGCGTAGAAGGTCGGCGGGGGGGCCTTTACACAGATACGCAGTATTTT
CDR3: CASSVEGRRGGLYTDTQYF

size: -
D: TRBD2
J: TRBJ2-7
V: TRBV7-2
DNA: TGTGCCAGCAGCGTTAGCGGGGGCCTATCCTACGAGCAGTACTTC
CDR3: CASSVSGGLSYEQYF

size: -
D: -
J: TRBJ1-1
V: TRBV6-5
DNA: TGTGCCAGCAGTTACTCGTGGAGGGGTCTGAACACTGAAGCTTTCTTT
CDR3: CASSYSWRGLNTEAFF

size: -
D: TRBD2
J: TRBJ2-3
V: TRBV3-1/TRBV3-2
DNA: TGTGCCAGCAGCCCGACTAGCGGGGGCCAGGGGAATACGCAGTATTTT
CDR3: CASSPTSGGQGNTQYF

size: -
D: TRBD1
J: TRBJ1-6
V: TRBV19
DNA: TGTGCCAGTAGTATTGGAGGGGGCGGTAATTCACCCCTCCACTTT
CDR3: CASSIGGGGNSPLHF